This T cell receptor beta chain is from a study of cytomegalovirus exposure and HLA in healthy donors. The germline CDR1 and CDR2 sequences are SGHTA and FQGNSA. The CDR3 extends over 15 amino acids. V lost 5 bases, J lost 3 bases, and 16 bases lay in between. Both 60 Vbeta primers and 13 Jbeta primers went into the PCR. Produced via immunoSEQ multiplex PCR; TCRdb's table is partial and in-frame only. The sample lists more than 110,000 clones, roughly 80% occurring once. Sequencing was carried out using PBMCs. This chain links TRBV7-2 with TRBJ1-1, with unresolved D. The clonotype was recovered from a man aged 18 to 30 in good health and CMV-seronegative. CDR3 amino acids: CASSLYSASDTEAFF. Written as DNA, the CDR3 is TGTGCCAGCAGCCTCTACAGTGCTTCGGACACTGAAGCTTTCTTT.